These T cell receptor beta chains were read from a single sample in a study of T cell repertoires in cytomegalovirus infection. TCRdb reanalysed the reads using MiXCR and keeps one entry per CDR3 protein. The sample lists 750,000 to 950,000 distinct CDR3 sequences; 25% to 35% were seen once. No antigen has been assigned to these receptors. Sequencing was performed on cultured CD8+ T cells from PBMCs, taken from culture after CMV antigen stimulation. The receptors were gathered from a human donor in good health (CMV status not recorded). Some clones in this sample may be carry-over from other donors' samples. CDR3s include the opening cysteine and the closing phenylalanine or tryptophan. D genes are given only for firm matches. Size tells how often a clone was seen (once, few, many) or the class of an expanded clone, and some rows leave it out.

j_call	v_call	d_call	clone_size	cdr3_aa	cdr3_nt
TRBJ2-3	TRBV7-2	TRBD2	many	CASSLDPLADYTDTQYF	TGTGCCAGCAGCTTAGACCCACTAGCGGACTACACAGATACGCAGTATTTT
TRBJ2-5	TRBV6-1	NA	NA	CASSLEGLRIGGETQYF	TGTGCCAGCAGCCTAGAGGGACTTCGGATAGGAGGAGAGACCCAGTACTTC
TRBJ2-6	TRBV4-1	NA	many	CASSQDLRGSGANVLTF	TGCGCCAGCAGCCAAGATTTACGGGGATCTGGGGCCAACGTCCTGACTTTC
TRBJ1-2	TRBV9	TRBD1	NA	CASSVEGADYYGYTF	TGTGCCAGCAGCGTAGAGGGGGCAGACTACTATGGCTACACCTTC
TRBJ1-4	TRBV11-2	NA	NA	CASSVEGGRNEKLFF	TGTGCCAGCAGCGTAGAGGGGGGACGTAATGAAAAACTGTTTTTT
TRBJ2-3	TRBV6-2/TRBV6-3	NA	many	CASSYRLRSGTDTQYF	TGTGCCAGCAGTTACCGTTTAAGGTCGGGCACAGATACGCAGTATTTT
TRBJ1-4	TRBV12-3/TRBV12-4	TRBD1	NA	CASSTDLQGFFEKLFF	TGTGCCAGCAGTACAGACCTACAGGGGTTTTTTGAAAAACTGTTTTTT
TRBJ1-1	TRBV20-1	TRBD1	NA	CSARDLRDSDTEAFF	TGCAGTGCTAGAGATCTCCGGGACAGCGACACTGAAGCTTTCTTT
TRBJ1-6	TRBV7-2	NA	many	CASSLEIRQINSPLHF	TGTGCCAGCAGCTTAGAGATCCGGCAGATTAATTCACCCCTCCACTTT
TRBJ2-7	TRBV7-8	NA	NA	CASSLGLREQYF	TGTGCCAGCAGCTTAGGACTTCGTGAGCAGTACTTC
TRBJ2-5	TRBV7-9	NA	many	CASRTRVGETQYF	TGTGCCAGCAGAACCAGGGTAGGAGAGACCCAGTACTTC
TRBJ1-6	TRBV24-1	NA	many	CATSDGQWQNSPLHF	TGTGCCACCAGTGATGGACAGTGGCAGAATTCACCCCTCCACTTT
TRBJ2-7	TRBV6-1	NA	few	CASSRGSFPYEQYF	TGTGCCAGCAGTAGAGGGTCGTTCCCCTACGAGCAGTACTTC
TRBJ2-7	TRBV19	NA	few	CASSIYVDGSYEQYF	TGTGCCAGTAGTATCTATGTTGATGGCTCCTACGAGCAGTACTTC
TRBJ2-6	TRBV4-1	NA	many	CASSQDAGANVLTF	TGCGCCAGCAGCCAAGATGCCGGGGCCAACGTCCTGACTTTC
TRBJ2-2	TRBV7-9	NA	few	CASSPWANTGELFF	TGTGCCAGCAGCCCTTGGGCGAACACCGGGGAGCTGTTTTTT
TRBJ1-2	TRBV10-3	NA	few	CAISEFLRGGNYGYTF	TGTGCCATCAGTGAGTTCCTGAGAGGGGGTAACTATGGCTACACCTTC
TRBJ2-3	TRBV6-2/TRBV6-3	NA	few	CATFRIGTDTQYF	TGTGCCACTTTTCGGATCGGCACAGATACGCAGTATTTT
TRBJ2-7	TRBV12-3/TRBV12-4	TRBD2	few	CASSPVAGPYYEQYF	TGTGCCAGCAGTCCCGTAGCGGGCCCGTACTACGAGCAGTACTTC
TRBJ1-1	TRBV29-1	NA	NA	CSVVTPNTEAFF	TGCAGCGTTGTTACACCTAACACTGAAGCTTTCTTT
TRBJ2-1	TRBV7-8	TRBD1	many	CASSSLTGGAYNEQFF	TGTGCCAGCAGCTCACTGACAGGGGGAGCCTACAATGAGCAGTTCTTC
TRBJ1-2	TRBV29-1	NA	few	CSAPTGPYGYTF	TGCAGCGCTCCGACAGGACCTTATGGCTACACCTTC
TRBJ2-3	TRBV5-4	NA	few	CASSPEMDTQYF	TGTGCCAGCAGCCCCGAGATGGATACGCAGTATTTT
TRBJ1-5	TRBV27	NA	NA	CASSLSTGNQPQHF	TGTGCCAGCAGTTTATCTACGGGCAATCAGCCCCAGCATTTT
TRBJ1-1	TRBV4-1	NA	few	CASSPPWGSRVSRNTEAFF	TGCGCCAGCAGCCCTCCTTGGGGCAGCAGGGTATCCCGGAACACTGAAGCTTTCTTT
TRBJ1-5	TRBV10-3	NA	once	CAISDRSNQPQHF	TGTGCCATCAGTGACAGATCCAATCAGCCCCAGCATTTT
TRBJ1-5	TRBV7-2	NA	many	CASSLWKNQPQHF	TGTGCCAGCAGCTTATGGAAGAATCAGCCCCAGCATTTT
TRBJ2-3	TRBV7-6	TRBD2	few	CASSLALTGLHPTDTQYF	TGTGCCAGCAGCTTAGCGCTGACGGGACTACACCCCACAGATACGCAGTATTTT
TRBJ2-2	TRBV7-6	NA	few	CASSPPKGIPGELFF	TGTGCCAGCAGCCCGCCTAAGGGAATTCCCGGGGAGCTGTTTTTT
TRBJ1-1	TRBV20-1	NA	NA	CSARAPPGGHTEAFF	TGCAGTGCTAGAGCACCCCCCGGGGGGCACACTGAAGCTTTCTTT
TRBJ1-1	TRBV7-3	TRBD1	NA	CASSRTGASTEAFF	TGTGCCAGCAGCCGCACAGGGGCAAGCACTGAAGCTTTCTTT
TRBJ1-2	TRBV7-9	NA	NA	CASSHSTGLANYGYTF	TGTGCCAGCAGCCACTCAACAGGGCTAGCTAACTATGGCTACACCTTC
TRBJ1-2	TRBV28	NA	NA	CASSLSRTRAHYGYTF	TGTGCCAGCAGTTTATCCCGGACCCGGGCGCACTATGGCTACACCTTC
TRBJ1-1	TRBV4-1	NA	NA	CASSQAGYEGTEAFF	TGCGCCAGCAGCCAAGCGGGGTATGAGGGCACTGAAGCTTTCTTT
TRBJ2-5	TRBV6-5	NA	few	CASRGGRGEETQYF	TGTGCCAGCAGAGGTGGCAGGGGGGAAGAGACCCAGTACTTC
TRBJ1-5	TRBV15	TRBD1	NA	CATSSRDRGFQPQHF	TGTGCCACCAGCAGTCGGGACAGGGGATTCCAGCCCCAGCATTTT
TRBJ1-2	TRBV12-3/TRBV12-4	TRBD1	many	CASSYRGDGYGYTF	TGTGCCAGCAGCTACAGGGGTGATGGCTATGGCTACACCTTC
TRBJ2-3	TRBV27	NA	few	CASSFDPGLSTDTQYF	TGTGCCAGCAGTTTCGATCCGGGACTCAGCACAGATACGCAGTATTTT
TRBJ2-5	TRBV27	TRBD2	few	CASSLGGYETQYF	TGTGCCAGCAGTCTGGGGGGGTACGAGACCCAGTACTTC
TRBJ2-1	TRBV7-6	TRBD2	many	CASSWRGSSYNEQFF	TGTGCCAGCAGCTGGCGGGGGAGTTCCTACAATGAGCAGTTCTTC
TRBJ2-7	TRBV28	TRBD1	NA	CASSPGTGSFPYEQYF	TGTGCCAGCAGCCCCGGGACAGGGAGTTTTCCCTACGAGCAGTACTTC
TRBJ1-1	TRBV5-3	TRBD1	NA	CASSLDRGRGTEAFF	TGTGCCAGCAGCTTGGACAGGGGGCGAGGCACTGAAGCTTTCTTT
TRBJ2-1	TRBV27	NA	NA	CASSFSLGSSYNEQFF	TGTGCCAGCAGTTTTAGTCTGGGATCCTCCTACAATGAGCAGTTCTTC